The source of this TCR beta chain is a study of T cell responses to AZD1222 COVID-19 vaccine. Here immunoSEQ multiplex PCR was the method, and the copy in TCRdb shows in-frame clones only, minus some. The sample includes about 140,000 clones, around 88% of them seen just once. A remark on this clone: Antigen: not known.

Whole-study results and caveats: Spike-wide vaccine-associated CD4 TCRs dominated at 160-218 and 743-854. Just a handful of people given AZD1222 tested seropositive at baseline.

This sequence originates from an adult in good health. This specimen consisted of peripheral blood, obtained on day 0 of AZD1222 vaccination.

The DNA of the CDR3 is TGTGCCAGCAGCTTTCCAGGAGCAGAGGTCGGTGGCTACACCTTC. Translated: CASSFPGAEVGGYTF. J is TRBJ1-2 and V is TRBV5-8; D unresolved. This CDR3 has 15 amino acids. Germline CDR1 reads SGHTS; CDR2 reads YDEGEE. V was clipped by 2 bases and J by 7 bases, with 18 bases between them.